One T cell receptor (beta chain) is described in this entry. The antigen is not known. As every portion of the isolated RNA was reverse transcribed, the sequencing read expressed TCRB transcripts. Profiled with immunoSEQ multiplex PCR; TCRdb holds only in-frame clones, not every one. The sample shows about 240,000 clones, roughly 13% of them seen only once. The data belong to a study of beta chain features in type 1 diabetes. Study-wide results and limits: When Type 1 diabetes patients were examined, their TCRB CDR3s proved moderately but significantly shorter in all four CD4+ subsets. High-TCR-expressing cells could be over-represented by cDNA sequencing.

A heparinised blood draw that averaged about 100 mL was obtained once from each donor. CD4+ cells of the naive, central memory, regulatory and stem cell-like memory types were sorted via CD45RO/CCR7/CD25/CD127/CD95/CD27. Every sorted population was more than 98% pure. V gave up 5 bases and J gave up 2 bases, with 10 bases separating them. The CDR3 is made up of 14 amino acids. CDR1 and CDR2 from the germline V gene are SGHVS and FQNEAQ. The chain joins TRBV7-8 to TRBJ2-1, with unresolved D. Sample: naive CD4+ T cells from blood. This TCR was sampled from a man aged 25-45 years with type 1 diabetes. The CDR3 nucleotides read TGTGCCAGCAGCCCCCGCAGGACCTACAATGAGCAGTTCTTC. Protein sequence: CASSPRRTYNEQFF.